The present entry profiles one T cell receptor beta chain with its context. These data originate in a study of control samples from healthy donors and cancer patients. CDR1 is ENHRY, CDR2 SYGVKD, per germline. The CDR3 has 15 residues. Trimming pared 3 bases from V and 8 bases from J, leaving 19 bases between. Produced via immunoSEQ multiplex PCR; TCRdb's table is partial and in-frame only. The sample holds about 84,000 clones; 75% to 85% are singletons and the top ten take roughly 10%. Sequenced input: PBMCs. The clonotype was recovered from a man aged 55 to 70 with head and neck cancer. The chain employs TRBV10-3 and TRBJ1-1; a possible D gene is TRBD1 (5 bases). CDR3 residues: CAISDPAGTSREAFF. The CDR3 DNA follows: TGTGCCATCAGTGATCCGGCAGGGACTAGTCGGGAAGCTTTCTTT.